This T cell receptor (beta chain) stems from a study of regulatory T cells in long-lasting Graves disease. The sample's time point: newly diagnosed GD, antithyroid drugs for less than 3 months. With RNA extracted from PBMCs as input, the TCR library was made. In germline, CDR1 is SGHKS, CDR2 YYEKEE (reference sequence). Trimming stripped 4 bases from V and 8 bases from J, with 15 bases between. The CDR3 runs 14 residues. Building of the TCR beta libraries involved iRepertoire HTBI primers and Arm-PCR of CDR3 regions. TCRdb reprocessed the multiplex PCR reads with MiXCR, giving one entry per CDR3 protein. The data contain under 250,000 distinct CDR3 sequences, over 20% of them singletons.

The V call is TRBV5-5, the J call TRBJ1-4, with a tentative D call TRBD1 (6 bases). This specimen was peripheral blood mononuclear cells (PBMCs), taken at new diagnosis, from a patient treated with antithyroid drugs. The TCR comes from a female donor with Graves disease. DNA for the CDR3: TGTGCCAGCAGCCGGGCCTTAGGGGGAGAAAAACTGTTTTTT. As protein: CASSRALGGEKLFF. The full variable domain, in which reference TRBV5-5 and TRBJ1-4 provide the parts outside the CDR3, is DAGVTQSPTHLIKTRGQQVTLRCSPISGHKSVSWYQQVLGQGPQFIFQYYEKEERGRGNFPDRFSARQFPNYSSELNVNALLLGDSALYLCASSRALGGEKLFFGSGTQLSVL.